This T cell receptor beta chain came from a study of OX40 agonist ivuxolimab in advanced cancers. This clone is deemed medium-sized. Using immunoSEQ multiplex PCR, the repertoire was profiled, and TCRdb retains in-frame clones only, with some absent. Among about 23,000 clones, approximately 80% were seen once, and the ten largest hold approximately 17%. The CDR3 runs 13 residues. V gave up 3 bases and J gave up 6 bases, with 11 bases separating them. Germline V gene sequence: CDR1 SGHTA, CDR2 FQGNSA. This receptor was identified in an adult with an advanced solid tumor such as melanoma, head and neck, liver or kidney cancer. Specimen: CD4+ or CD8+ T cells sorted from blood, collected in a trial of the OX40 agonist ivuxolimab. The gene calls are TRBV7-2 and TRBJ1-2; D perhaps matches TRBD1 (5 bases). The CDR3 region is CASSFGGGDGYTF. The CDR3 coding sequence is TGTGCCAGCAGCTTCGGGGGGGGTGATGGCTACACCTTC.